This T cell receptor beta chain is from a study of blood T cell repertoires in COVID-19. At the level of the study: COVID-19 samples collected from the United States, Italy and Spain covered acute and convalescent phases. Nucleic acid was either cDNA or gDNA, and it came from T cells, B-cell-depleted T cells, or PBMCs.

Source study methods: Quantification of nucleated cells was approximated via reference gene primer amplification. Repertoires were generated with immunoSEQ multiplex PCR, while TCRdb's copy carries only in-frame clones and drops some. V and J calls and clone size come straight from that table; D and trimming were deduced from the DNA. The sample holds 25,000 to 30,000 clones, roughly nine tenths seen once. This clone has only one observation. The V gene's germline CDR1 is LGHNA and CDR2 YNFKEQ. The V and J ends lost 0 bases and 4 bases respectively, with 10 bases between them. The CDR3 spans 15 residues.

The sample was peripheral blood. The V gene is TRBV4-2, the J gene TRBJ2-1; D is unresolved. The TCR originated in a man in his 60s with acute or convalescent COVID-19. In DNA, the CDR3 is TGTGCCAGCAGCCAAGATGCGTCTCCGTACAATGAGCAGTTCTTC. Amino acids: CASSQDASPYNEQFF.